Listed below are T cell receptor beta chains from one sample, sequenced in a study of T-cell memory formation after mild COVID-19. TCRdb ran MiXCR on the 5' RACE reads and lists one entry per CDR3 protein. The data contain 400,000 or so distinct CDR3 sequences, over 15% of them singletons. Sample: PBMCs or a T cell subset sorted from them (not recorded which). These receptors originate from an adult woman who had mild COVID-19 (a few samples of this study predate the infection). Cell type and time point are not known. CDR3s leave out the opening cysteine and the closing phenylalanine or tryptophan. The D gene is left open where the match is weak.

CDR3aa,len,d_gene,j_gene,v_gene
AWSVFLNQPQH,11,NA,TRBJ1-5,TRBV30
SVRPRSGYEQY,11,NA,TRBJ2-7,TRBV20-1
ASSLDGTGELF,11,NA,TRBJ2-2,TRBV7-7
ASSEARFEAF,10,NA,TRBJ1-1,TRBV2
SVGGTGGV,8,TRBD1,TRBJ2-1,TRBV29-1
ASSQVGYRDRGKPDTQY,17,TRBD1,TRBJ2-3,TRBV4-1
ASSLEGGHDTEAF,13,NA,TRBJ1-1,TRBV7-8
ASSVYWSTNEKLF,13,NA,TRBJ1-4,TRBV2
SARIPTPNTEAF,12,NA,TRBJ1-1,TRBV20-1
ASSVTGGGNQPQH,13,TRBD1,TRBJ1-5,TRBV12-3/TRBV12-4
ASRDTGSYEQY,11,NA,TRBJ2-7,TRBV2
ASSRLGGGTEAF,12,NA,TRBJ1-1,TRBV7-2
ASSGLAGENEQF,12,TRBD2,TRBJ2-1,TRBV6-2/TRBV6-3
ASSPDRTIHYGYT,13,TRBD1,TRBJ1-2,TRBV4-1
SASGTSNQPQH,11,NA,TRBJ1-5,TRBV20-1
ASSTRQGNQPQH,12,NA,TRBJ1-5,TRBV6-6
ASSLVGGQSNQPQH,14,NA,TRBJ1-5,TRBV12-3/TRBV12-4
ASHRGLTEAF,10,TRBD1,TRBJ1-1,TRBV2
ASTLRNEQF,9,NA,TRBJ2-1,TRBV5-1
ASSFRQGAGSPLH,13,TRBD1,TRBJ1-6,TRBV7-2
SASIGPRRYNEQF,13,NA,TRBJ2-1,TRBV20-1
ASSIRPSSGVRMRTYNEQF,19,TRBD2,TRBJ2-1,TRBV5-1